Sequencing of this TCR beta chain was carried out in a study of regulatory T cells in long-lasting Graves disease. This clonotype was detected ten times or more. The time point was: persistent/refractory GD, antithyroid drugs over 5 years with positive TRAb. Preparation of the TCR library used RNA extracted from PBMCs. Criteria from the American Thyroid Association guidelines were applied to diagnose Graves' disease. Both iRepertoire HTBI primers and Arm-PCR of CDR3 regions were used to build the TCR beta libraries. TCRdb re-called the multiplex PCR reads with MiXCR, one entry per CDR3 protein. The sample holds around 500,000 distinct CDR3 sequences, about a fifth seen once. This sequence was found in a female donor with Graves disease. The sequenced sample was peripheral blood mononuclear cells (PBMCs), obtained when the disease was refractory, from a patient treated with antithyroid drugs.

Written as DNA, the CDR3 is TGTGCCAGCAGTTTACCTCCACGGGGCTACACCTTC. Translating it yields CASSLPPRGYTF. The J gene is TRBJ1-2, the V gene TRBV28; no reliable D call. Germline lookup yields CDR1 MDHEN and CDR2 SYDVKM. The CDR3 is 12 residues long. Trimming took off 2 bases at V and 8 bases at J, with 9 bases between the two ends.